The 9 T cell receptor beta chains below were found in one sample sequenced in a study of shared clonotypes between healthy human individuals. Naive CD8 cells lacked CD45RO, underwent positive selection for CCR7 and left out terminally differentiated effector memory CD45RA+ cells. The method was immunoSEQ multiplex PCR; TCRdb's version includes in-frame clones alone and lacks a portion of them. This sample has 550,000 to 750,000 clones, with less than 97% found just once. The specimen was naive CD8+ T cells sorted from blood. All receptors come from a woman aged 25 to 45 in good health.

V usage is TRBV14 and J usage is TRBJ1-1, with D hard to call. V was clipped by 1 base and J by 1 base, with 7 bases between them. Germline V gene lookup returns CDR1 SGHDN and CDR2 FVKESK. The CDR3 covers 14 residues. CDR3 in amino acids: CASSQGSGNTEAFF. The CDR3, as DNA: TGTGCCAGCAGCCAAGGATCCGGGAACACTGAAGCTTTCTTT.

V is TRBV5-6 and J is TRBJ2-7; D might be TRBD1 or TRBD2, each matching 5 bases. CDR3 length: 14 residues. Trimming pared 9 bases from V and 6 bases from J, leaving 22 bases between. Per the germline V gene, CDR1 is SGHDT and CDR2 is YYEEEE. CDR3 sequence reads: CATKPFGGGGEQYF. The CDR3 DNA is TGTGCCACCAAACCCTTTGGAGGTGGGGGCGAGCAGTACTTC. The whole variable domain, filled in from reference TRBV5-6 and TRBJ2-7, reads DAGVTQSPTHLIKTRGQQVTLRCSPKSGHDTVSWYQQALGQGPQFIFQYYEEEERQRGNFPDRFSGHQFPNYSSELNVNALLLGDSALYLCATKPFGGGGEQYFGPGTRLTVT.

This chain uses TRBV6-4 with TRBJ1-4, with TRBD1 identical over 8 bases. Germline lookup yields CDR1 MRHNA and CDR2 SNTAGT. Trimming at V came to 3 bases and at J to 6 bases, leaving 6 bases not matched to a gene. This CDR3 is 15 amino acids long. This CDR3 reads CASSERQGRDEKLFF. In DNA form, the CDR3 reads TGTGCCAGCAGTGAGCGACAGGGGCGCGATGAAAAACTGTTTTTT.

The chain uses TRBV19 and TRBJ2-3; 13 bases are shared with TRBD2. The ends lost 6 bases at V and 4 bases at J; junction bases unmatched: 13. Germline V CDR1 and CDR2: LNHDA, SQIVND (reference sequence). The CDR3 spans 18 residues. CDR3 sequence reads: CASSMGLAGPAGADTQYF. In DNA form, the CDR3 reads TGTGCCAGTAGCATGGGACTAGCGGGGCCGGCAGGGGCAGATACGCAGTATTTT.

The genes are TRBV19 and TRBJ2-2, with D maybe TRBD1 (6 bases). The length of the CDR3 is 16 residues. Trimming cost V 2 bases and J 1 base, with 11 bases left between them. CDR1 is LNHDA and CDR2 is SQIVND in the germline V gene (reference sequence). This chain's CDR3 is CASSIYGTQNTGELFF. Written as DNA, the CDR3 is TGTGCCAGTAGTATATACGGGACACAGAACACCGGGGAGCTGTTTTTT.

The rearrangement uses TRBV9 and TRBJ2-1; TRBD2 aligns across 14 bases. Germline trimming cut 2 bases from V and 8 bases from J; bases unmatched to any gene: 9. The CDR3 extends over 17 amino acids. From germline, CDR1 is SGDLS and CDR2 YYNGEE. CDR3 sequence (DNA): TGTGCCAGCAGCGTGAGTCCGACTAGCGGGAGGGCGGATGAGCAGTTCTTC. Translated: CASSVSPTSGRADEQFF.

The gene calls are TRBV6-1 and TRBJ2-1, with TRBD2 identical over 11 bases. Germline values: CDR1 MNHNS, CDR2 SASEGT. This CDR3 spans 13 amino acids. V shed 9 bases and J 8 bases; nucleotides not matched to a gene: 6. CDR3 coding DNA: TGTGCCAGTAAACTAGCGGGAGATCATGAGCAGTTCTTC. Encoded protein: CASKLAGDHEQFF.

CDR3 coding DNA: TGTGCCAGTAGTCCGGGGGCCCGGAGTCAGCCCCAGCATTTT. It codes for CASSPGARSQPQHF. The chain recombines TRBV19 with TRBJ1-5; TRBD1 is a possible D gene (6 bases). CDR3 length: 14 amino acids. Germline-derived CDR1 and CDR2 are LNHDA and SQIVND (reference sequence). V lost 5 bases, J lost 6 bases, and 14 bases lay in between.

The rearrangement links TRBV27 to TRBJ2-2; TRBD2 is a possible D gene (7 bases). This CDR3 comprises 17 residues. CDR1 MNHEY and CDR2 SMNVEV come from the germline V gene (reference sequence). Trimming stripped 0 bases from V and 4 bases from J, with 15 bases between. The CDR3 DNA follows: TGTGCCAGCAGTTTATCAGGGGGGAGGGTGGGCACCGGGGAGCTGTTTTTT. Encoded protein: CASSLSGGRVGTGELFF.